The 5 T cell receptor beta chains in this list originate from one sample, sequenced in a study of beta chain features in type 1 diabetes. Their cognate antigens are unknown. Of the isolated RNA, all was reverse transcribed, and so the sequenced material was expressed TCRB transcripts. The table came from immunoSEQ multiplex PCR; TCRdb's copy has only in-frame clones and leaves some out. The table records around 280,000 clones, approximately 16% of them present only once. Study results and caveats: There was a moderate but significant shortening of TCRB CDR3s in all four CD4+ subsets of Type 1 diabetes patients.

Sequencing was performed on naive CD4+ T cells from blood. All receptors come from a man between 18 and 29 years old with type 1 diabetes.

The V gene is TRBV19, the J gene TRBJ1-5, with unresolved D. The V end was cut by 7 bases, the J end by 0 bases, with 10 bases between. The CDR3 has 14 residues. Germline CDR1 reads LNHDA; CDR2 reads SQIVND (reference sequence). The CDR3 DNA reads TGTGCCAGTAATCCAGGTTATAGCAATCAGCCCCAGCATTTT. This sequence encodes CASNPGYSNQPQHF.

This clone was seen only a few times. This sequence joins TRBV19 and TRBJ2-7, with 8 positions matching TRBD1. The CDR3 consists of 14 residues. Unmatched junction bases numbered 4, after V lost 3 bases and J lost 3 bases. Germline CDR1 LNHDA, CDR2 SQIVND (reference sequence). The CDR3 region is CASSIPGQVYEQYF. CDR3 bases: TGTGCCAGTAGTATTCCGGGACAGGTCTACGAGCAGTACTTC.

The V gene is TRBV5-1, the J gene TRBJ2-4, with 10 bases identical to TRBD1. Germline V gene sequence: CDR1 SGHRS, CDR2 YFSETQ. The V and J ends lost 5 bases and 6 bases, in that order; junction bases with no gene match: 8. The CDR3 is 15 residues long. This chain's CDR3 is CASSRDRGRGNIQYF. The CDR3 coding sequence is TGCGCCAGCAGTCGGGACAGGGGACGTGGAAACATTCAGTACTTC.

V and J are TRBV6-1 and TRBJ2-1; maybe TRBD2 (5 bases). Trimming removed 2 bases at V and 7 bases at J, with 9 bases between. Per germline, CDR1 MNHNS and CDR2 SASEGT. CDR3 length: 13 amino acids. CDR3 amino acids: CASSESRRNEQFF. CDR3 sequence (DNA): TGTGCCAGCAGTGAAAGTAGGAGGAATGAGCAGTTCTTC.

This clone occurred a few times. This chain uses TRBV5-1 with TRBJ2-7; D is perhaps TRBD2 (7 bases). The germline gives CDR1 SGHRS, CDR2 YFSETQ. The CDR3 consists of 14 residues. Deletions cut 4 bases from V and 5 bases from J, with 16 bases between. The CDR3 bases are TGCGCCAGCAGCCCGGGGGGCGCCGGGGACGAGCAGTACTTC. As protein: CASSPGGAGDEQYF.